This T cell receptor (beta chain) appears in the sequencing data of a study of blood T cell repertoires in COVID-19 (dated by TCRdb to between 2020 and 2021). Background on the whole study: Samples covering the acute and convalescent phases of COVID-19 were provided by collaborators in the United States, Italy and Spain. The material from the prospective study consisted of cDNA or gDNA derived from T cells, B-cell-depleted T cells, or PBMCs. Deeply sampled blood TCRbeta repertoires from subjects exposed to, actively infected with, or recovered from COVID-19 were included in the dataset. The repertoires were released in a freely available public database meant as a resource for research on the immune response to SARS-CoV-2. The samples were drawn from the first 160 participants of the ongoing ImmuneRACE study and from 950 to 1,500 subjects provided by 6 global collaborators. A de-identified subject ID, COVID-19 status, age in years and sex were almost always included in the sample metadata. Where available, HLA class I and class II types were obtained from metadata supplied by the sample provider rather than from assay-based typing.

Turning to this clone: What antigen it recognizes has not been identified. Base qualities are missing; no much larger clone stands one base away.

A distance of 12 bases separates the germline ends of V and J, which lose 0 bases and 0 bases respectively. Based on the germline V gene, the CDR1 and CDR2 sequences are MGHRA and YSYEKL. The CDR3 runs 17 residues from the cysteine to the phenylalanine. Solely the CDR3 DNA is kept, with 51 bases framed from the first base. TCRbeta CDR3 regions were amplified from genomic DNA using the immunoSEQ Assay, a bias-controlled multiplex PCR. From the authors' description of their analysis: The number of nucleated cells in each sample was estimated by amplification of reference gene primers within the assay. To quantify the absolute abundance of each unique TCRbeta CDR3 rearrangement, sequence reads were collapsed and filtered. Productive Simpson clonality was computed per sample as the square root of Simpson's diversity index over productive rearrangements. Imported from immuneACCESS, the table was reduced by TCRdb to in-frame sequences with V and J called. These copies leave out some clones; in studies compared against another copy, an unresolved V gene accounts for under half, and the cause of the remainder is not known. V, J and clone size were drawn from that table, and D and trimming were deduced from the DNA. Present in this sample are 380,000 or so clones, around 87% of which were seen just once. 1.3% of the sample lies in the top ten.

The study at large found these results: The quantity of clinical and demographic metadata differed by source and by participant and was supplied without curation.

In the prospective study, participants were about 18 to 89 years old, resided in about two dozen geographic areas of the United States, and were enrolled through a virtual design. To assign participants to cohorts, the prospective study relied on clinical history that participants themselves reported in a screening survey and a study questionnaire. ImmuneRACE Cohort 3 recovered participants were defined by two consecutive negative NP/OP PCR tests, healthcare professional clearance, or symptom resolution. In the prospective study, whole blood, serum and a nasopharyngeal or oropharyngeal swab were collected from each participant by mobile phlebotomists. Over an approximately two-month period, participants in the prospective study had the option of providing additional blood draws and questionnaires. Before DNA extraction, prospective study blood samples were shipped either frozen or at room temperature.

The V gene is TRBV4-1 and the J gene is TRBJ1-3; the D segment could be TRBD1, given 6 matching bases. The specimen sequenced was PBMCs or T cells enriched from blood (not recorded which). The source is a man in his thirties or forties who had recovered from COVID-19. The CDR3 region reads CASSQDGGTFSGNTIYF. The nucleotide sequence reads TGCGCCAGCAGCCAAGATGGGGGCACCTTCTCTGGAAACACCATATATTTT.